These 3 T cell receptor beta chains were sequenced from one sample in a study of human thymus T cells. Resections from corrective heart surgery supplied the thymus tissue. Clones were sequenced by immunoSEQ multiplex PCR, and TCRdb holds only the in-frame ones, with some missing. The sample lists 55,000 to 85,000 clones; 85% to 95% were seen once. The sequenced sample was thymus tissue. The receptor source for this set is a girl under three years old with a congenital heart defect but otherwise immunologically healthy.

Of note for this clone: Germline is not matched at one junction end, which may reflect a read error. The chain couples TRBV11-2 to TRBJ1-2; tentatively, D is TRBD1 (5 bases). The CDR3 has 14 residues. Germline-derived CDR1 and CDR2 are SGHAT and FQNNGV. The CDR3, as DNA: TGTGTCAGCAGCTTAGGTCGGGGCAGCTGTGGCTACACCTTC. Its protein product is CVSSLGRGSCGYTF. Based on the CDR3 plus reference TRBV11-2 and TRBJ1-2, the full variable domain is EAGVAQSPRYKIIEKRQSVAFWCNPISGHATLYWYQQILGQGPKLLIQFQNNGVVDDSQLPKDRFSAERLKGVDSTLKIQPAKLEDSAVYLCVSSLGRGSCGYTFGSGTRLTVV.

This chain joins TRBV7-2 and TRBJ2-1, with a tentative D call TRBD1 (5 bases). The CDR3 loop spans 18 amino acids. V shed 4 bases and J shed 6 bases, with 25 bases lying between them. Germline CDR1 SGHTA, CDR2 FQGNSA. Here the CDR3 DNA reads TGTGCCAGCAGCTCGTTCCCCCTGGGGAAGGACAATCTCAATGAGCAGTTCTTC. Translated: CASSSFPLGKDNLNEQFF.

This chain uses TRBV2 with TRBJ1-2; weak D call: TRBD1 (5 bases). This CDR3 spans 14 amino acids. Germline loops: CDR1 SNHLY, CDR2 FYNNEI. V was trimmed by 6 bases and J by 8 bases, leaving 19 bases between them. The CDR3 here is CASRTGGKPAGYTF. The CDR3 nucleotides read TGTGCCAGCAGGACGGGGGGTAAGCCCGCGGGCTACACCTTC.